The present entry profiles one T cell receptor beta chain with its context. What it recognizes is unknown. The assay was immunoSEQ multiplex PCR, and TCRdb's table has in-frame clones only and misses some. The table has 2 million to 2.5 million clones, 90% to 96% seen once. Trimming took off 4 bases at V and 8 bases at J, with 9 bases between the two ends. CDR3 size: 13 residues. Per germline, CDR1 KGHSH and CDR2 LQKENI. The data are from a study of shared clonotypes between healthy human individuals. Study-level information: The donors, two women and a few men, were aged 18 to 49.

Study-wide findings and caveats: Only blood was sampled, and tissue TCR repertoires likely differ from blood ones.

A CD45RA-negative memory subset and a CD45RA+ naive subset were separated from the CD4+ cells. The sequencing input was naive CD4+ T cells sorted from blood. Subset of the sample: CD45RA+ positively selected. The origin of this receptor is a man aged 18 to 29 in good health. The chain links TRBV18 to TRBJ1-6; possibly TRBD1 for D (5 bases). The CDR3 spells CASSRDSDSPLHF. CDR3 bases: TGTGCCAGCTCACGTGACAGTGATTCACCCCTCCACTTT. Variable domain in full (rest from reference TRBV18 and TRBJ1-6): NAGVMQNPRHLVRRRGQEARLRCSPMKGHSHVYWYRQLPEEGLKFMVYLQKENIIDESGMPKERFSAEFPKEGPSILRIQQVVRGDSAAYFCASSRDSDSPLHFGNGTRLTVT.